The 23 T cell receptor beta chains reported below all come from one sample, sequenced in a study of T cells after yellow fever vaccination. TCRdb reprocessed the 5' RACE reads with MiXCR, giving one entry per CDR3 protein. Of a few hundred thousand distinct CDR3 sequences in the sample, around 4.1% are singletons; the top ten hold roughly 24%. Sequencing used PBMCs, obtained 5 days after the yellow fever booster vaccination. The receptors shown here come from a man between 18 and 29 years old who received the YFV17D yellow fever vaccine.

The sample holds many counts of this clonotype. CDR3 nucleotides: TGTGCCAGCAGCCCGGGGACAGGGTGGGAGGAAAAACTGTTTTTT. It yields the protein CASSPGTGWEEKLFF. This sequence joins TRBV4-2 and TRBJ1-4, with 9 bases matching TRBD1. The CDR3 has 15 residues. The germline V gene has CDR1 LGHNA and CDR2 YNFKEQ. V shed 4 bases, J shed 8 bases, and the junction held 8 bases outside the gene matches.

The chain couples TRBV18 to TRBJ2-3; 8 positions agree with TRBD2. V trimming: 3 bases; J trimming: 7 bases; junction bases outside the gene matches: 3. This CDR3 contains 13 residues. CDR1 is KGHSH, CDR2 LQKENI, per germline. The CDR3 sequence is CASSPGGGNTQYF. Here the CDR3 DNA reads TGTGCCAGCTCACCTGGCGGGGGGAATACGCAGTATTTT.

CDR3 coding DNA: TGTGCCAGCAGCCAAGAAACAGGGGTTTTGGCGACGCAGTATTTT. Its protein is CASSQETGVLATQYF. This rearrangement joins TRBV3-1 to TRBJ2-3; 7 bases align to TRBD1. The CDR3 consists of 15 residues. V dropped 0 bases and J dropped 9; count of bases not matched to a gene: 9. CDR1 and CDR2 (germline): LGHDT, YNNKEL (reference sequence).

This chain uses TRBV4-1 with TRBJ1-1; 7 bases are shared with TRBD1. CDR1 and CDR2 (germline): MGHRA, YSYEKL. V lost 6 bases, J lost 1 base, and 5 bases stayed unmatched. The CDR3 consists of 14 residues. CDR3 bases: TGCGCCAGCAGGAGCAACAGGGGGAACACTGAAGCTTTCTTT. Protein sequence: CASRSNRGNTEAFF.

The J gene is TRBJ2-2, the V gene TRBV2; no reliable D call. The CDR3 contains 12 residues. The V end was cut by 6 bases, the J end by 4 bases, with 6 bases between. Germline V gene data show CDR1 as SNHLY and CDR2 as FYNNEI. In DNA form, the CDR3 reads TGTGCCAGCAGCCCCCCCACCGGGGAGCTGTTTTTT. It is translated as CASSPPTGELFF.

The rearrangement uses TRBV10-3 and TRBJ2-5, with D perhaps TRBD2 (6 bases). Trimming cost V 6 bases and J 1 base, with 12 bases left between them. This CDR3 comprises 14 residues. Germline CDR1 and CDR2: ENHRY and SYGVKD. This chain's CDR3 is CAISSPGLQETQYF. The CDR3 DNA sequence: TGTGCCATCAGCTCCCCGGGACTCCAAGAGACCCAGTACTTC.

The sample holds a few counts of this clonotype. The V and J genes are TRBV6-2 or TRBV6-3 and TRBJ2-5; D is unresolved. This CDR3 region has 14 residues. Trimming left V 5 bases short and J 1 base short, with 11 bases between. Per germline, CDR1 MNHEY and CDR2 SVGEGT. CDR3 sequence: CASSPKKFQETQYF. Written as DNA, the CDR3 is TGTGCCAGCAGTCCCAAGAAGTTCCAAGAGACCCAGTACTTC.

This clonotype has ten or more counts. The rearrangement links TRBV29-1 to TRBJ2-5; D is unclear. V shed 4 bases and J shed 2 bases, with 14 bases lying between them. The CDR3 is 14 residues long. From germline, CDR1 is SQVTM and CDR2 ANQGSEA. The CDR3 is CSVVGDDGQETQYF. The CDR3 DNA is TGCAGCGTTGTGGGCGACGATGGACAAGAGACCCAGTACTTC.

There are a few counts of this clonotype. CDR3 protein: CAWSQGSNQPQHF. The CDR3 DNA reads as TGTGCCTGGAGTCAGGGAAGCAATCAGCCCCAGCATTTT. The chain couples TRBV30 to TRBJ1-5; TRBD1 might be the D (5 bases). The CDR3 sequence is 13 residues long. V shed 2 bases and J shed 1 base, with 6 bases lying between them. Germline V gene data show CDR1 as GTSNPN and CDR2 as SVGIG (reference sequence). The full variable domain, with the rest looked up from reference TRBV30 and TRBJ1-5, is SQTIHQWPATLVQPVGSPLSLECTVEGTSNPNLYWYRQAAGRGLQLLFYSVGIGQISSEVPQNLSASRPQDRQFILSSKKLLLSDSGFYLCAWSQGSNQPQHFGDGTRLSIL.

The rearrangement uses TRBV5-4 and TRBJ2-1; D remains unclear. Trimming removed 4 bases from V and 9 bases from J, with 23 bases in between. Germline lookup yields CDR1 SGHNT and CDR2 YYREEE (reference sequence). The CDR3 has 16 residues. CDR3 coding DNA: TGTGCCAGCAGCGCGCCGGGCTCCTCCCAGTCCCGTGAGCAGTTCTTC. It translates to CASSAPGSSQSREQFF.

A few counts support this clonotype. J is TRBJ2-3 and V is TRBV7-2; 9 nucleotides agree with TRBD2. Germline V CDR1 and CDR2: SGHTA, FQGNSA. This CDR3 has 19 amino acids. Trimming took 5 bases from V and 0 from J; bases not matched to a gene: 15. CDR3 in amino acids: CASSASRLAAFPSTDTQYF. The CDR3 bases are TGTGCCAGCAGCGCTTCCCGACTAGCGGCCTTTCCCAGCACAGATACGCAGTATTTT.

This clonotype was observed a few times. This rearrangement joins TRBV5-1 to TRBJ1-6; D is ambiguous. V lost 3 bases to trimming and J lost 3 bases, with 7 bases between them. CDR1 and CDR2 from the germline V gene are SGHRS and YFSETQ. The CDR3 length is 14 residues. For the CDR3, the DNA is TGCGCCAGCAGCTCCCGGGGCTATAATTCACCCCTCCACTTT. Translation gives CASSSRGYNSPLHF.

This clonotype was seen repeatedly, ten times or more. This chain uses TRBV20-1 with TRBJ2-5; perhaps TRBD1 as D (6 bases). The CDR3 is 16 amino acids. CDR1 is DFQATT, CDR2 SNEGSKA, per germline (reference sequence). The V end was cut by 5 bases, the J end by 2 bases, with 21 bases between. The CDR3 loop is CSALPARGHRQETQYF. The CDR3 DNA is TGCAGTGCTCTACCAGCCAGGGGCCACAGACAAGAGACCCAGTACTTC.

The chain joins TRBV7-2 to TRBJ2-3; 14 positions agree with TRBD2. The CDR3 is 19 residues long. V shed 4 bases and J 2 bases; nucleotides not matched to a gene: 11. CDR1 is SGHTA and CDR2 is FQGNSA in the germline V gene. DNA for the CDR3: TGTGCCAGCAGCTACCCCCCGGGACTAGCGGGGGAGGTCACAGATACGCAGTATTTT. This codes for CASSYPPGLAGEVTDTQYF.

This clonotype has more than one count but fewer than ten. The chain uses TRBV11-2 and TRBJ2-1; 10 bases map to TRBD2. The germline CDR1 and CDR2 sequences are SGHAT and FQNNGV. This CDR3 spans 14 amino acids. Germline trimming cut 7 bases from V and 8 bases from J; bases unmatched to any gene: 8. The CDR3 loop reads CASNTPGTSDEQFF. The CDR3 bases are TGTGCCAGCAACACACCAGGGACTAGCGATGAGCAGTTCTTC.

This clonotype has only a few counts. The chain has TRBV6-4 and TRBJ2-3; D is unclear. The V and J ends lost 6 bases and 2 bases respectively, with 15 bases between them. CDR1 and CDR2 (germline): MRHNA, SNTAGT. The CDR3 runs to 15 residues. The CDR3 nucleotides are TGTGCCAGCAGCCCAACGGTCGGTGTCACAGATACGCAGTATTTT. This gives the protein CASSPTVGVTDTQYF.

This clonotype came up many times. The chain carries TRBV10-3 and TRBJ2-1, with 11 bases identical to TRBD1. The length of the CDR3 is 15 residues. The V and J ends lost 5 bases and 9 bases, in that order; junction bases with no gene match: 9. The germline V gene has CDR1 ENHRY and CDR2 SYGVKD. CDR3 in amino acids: CAISRTGGNPVEQFF. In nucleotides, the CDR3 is TGTGCCATCAGTCGGACAGGGGGCAATCCGGTTGAGCAGTTCTTC.

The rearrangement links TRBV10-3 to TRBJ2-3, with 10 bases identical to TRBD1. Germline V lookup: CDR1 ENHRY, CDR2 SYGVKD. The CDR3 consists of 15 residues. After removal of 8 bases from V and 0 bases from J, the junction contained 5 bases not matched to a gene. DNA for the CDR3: TGTGCCATCTTGCGGGACAGGGGAAGCACAGATACGCAGTATTTT. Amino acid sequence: CAILRDRGSTDTQYF.

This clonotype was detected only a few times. DNA of the CDR3: TGTGCCAGCAGCTTGGTCGGGGGAATCTATAATTCACCCCTCCACTTT. Its translation is CASSLVGGIYNSPLHF. V and J are TRBV5-6 and TRBJ1-6, with D possibly being TRBD1 (5 bases). From germline, CDR1 is SGHDT and CDR2 YYEEEE. V lost 0 bases, J lost 3 bases, and 10 bases lay in between. The CDR3 totals 16 residues.

In nucleotides, the CDR3 is TGTGCCAGCAGTTTAAACCTTAGGGAGGGAGATACGCAGTATTTT. It specifies CASSLNLREGDTQYF. The rearrangement uses TRBV12-3 or TRBV12-4 and TRBJ2-3, with 7 bases matching TRBD2. V lost 2 bases and J lost 5; bases outside the gene matches: 7. The length of the CDR3 is 15 residues.

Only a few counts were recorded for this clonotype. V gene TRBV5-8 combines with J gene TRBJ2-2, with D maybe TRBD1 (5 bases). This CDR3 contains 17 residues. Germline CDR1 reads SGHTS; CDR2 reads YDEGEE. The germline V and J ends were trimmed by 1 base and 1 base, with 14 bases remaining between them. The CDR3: CASSLKIGVGNTGELFF. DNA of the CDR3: TGTGCCAGCAGCTTGAAGATAGGGGTCGGGAACACCGGGGAGCTGTTTTTT.

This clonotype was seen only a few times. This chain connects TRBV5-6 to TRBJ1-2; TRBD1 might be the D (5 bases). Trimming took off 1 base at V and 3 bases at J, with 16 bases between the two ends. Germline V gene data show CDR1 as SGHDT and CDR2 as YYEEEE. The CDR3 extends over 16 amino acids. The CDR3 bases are TGTGCCAGCAGCTTGTTGGTATTGCAGGGCGACTATGGCTACACCTTC. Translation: CASSLLVLQGDYGYTF.

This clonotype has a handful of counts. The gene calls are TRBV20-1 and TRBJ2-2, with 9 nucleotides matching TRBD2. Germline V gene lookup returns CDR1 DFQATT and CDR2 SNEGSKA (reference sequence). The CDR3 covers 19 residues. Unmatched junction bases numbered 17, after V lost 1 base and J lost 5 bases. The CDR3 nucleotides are TGCAGTGCTAGAGTCAAGGGGGCAAAGACTAGCGGAGGGACCGGGGAGCTGTTTTTT. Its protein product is CSARVKGAKTSGGTGELFF.